Listed below are T cell receptor beta chains from one sample, sequenced in a study of blood T cell repertoires in COVID-19. Libraries were prepared by immunoSEQ multiplex PCR; TCRdb keeps only in-frame clonotypes and omits some of them. The profile shows more than 300,000 clones, more than 70% of them singletons. Material for sequencing was peripheral blood. All receptors derive from a woman under 40 with COVID-19, enrolled during active disease. Both conserved end residues are part of each CDR3. D genes are given only for firm matches. Rows give clone size only sometimes, using once, few, many, or a class for an expanded clone.

d_call j_call v_call clone_size cdr3_nt cdr3_aa
- TRBJ2-2 TRBV28 - TGTGCCAGCACGGGCGGTACGGGACTTAACACCGGGGAGCTGTTTTTT CASTGGTGLNTGELFF
TRBD1 TRBJ2-6 TRBV11-2 - TGTGCCAGCAGCTTAGCAGGGGGCGCTGGGGCCAACGTCCTGACTTTC CASSLAGGAGANVLTF
TRBD2 TRBJ2-2 TRBV7-2 - TGTGCCAGCAGTTCTTGGACTAGCGGGAACACCGGGGAGCTGTTTTTT CASSSWTSGNTGELFF
- TRBJ1-3 TRBV30 - TGTGCCTGGAGTGAAAGACTTATCTCTGGAAACACCATATATTTT CAWSERLISGNTIYF
TRBD2 TRBJ2-1 TRBV10-3 - TGTGCCACCGCACCGGGACTAGCGGCCCAGGAGGATGAGCAGTTCTTC CATAPGLAAQEDEQFF
- TRBJ2-5 TRBV5-1 - TGCGCCAGCAGCCCCACGGGATCGGAGACCCAGTACTTC CASSPTGSETQYF
- TRBJ1-1 TRBV7-2 - TGTGCCAGCAGCTTAGCTGTTGGAGGAACGGCTTTCTTT CASSLAVGGTAFF
- TRBJ2-7 TRBV28 once TGTGCCAGCACCCCAGGCGACAGATCCCCCTACGAGCAGTACTTC CASTPGDRSPYEQYF
TRBD2 TRBJ2-7 TRBV5-4 - TGTGCCAGCAGCCCATTCGATGCTTTAGCGGGAGTGGACGAGCAGTACTTC CASSPFDALAGVDEQYF
TRBD1 TRBJ2-1 TRBV11-2 - TGTGCCAGCAGCTTAACAGGGGGCAATGAGCAGTTCTTC CASSLTGGNEQFF
- TRBJ2-3 TRBV11-2 - TGTGCCAGCAGCTTATTTAGGTCGACAGCTAGCACAGATACGCAGTATTTT CASSLFRSTASTDTQYF
TRBD1 TRBJ2-1 TRBV5-5 - TGTGCCAGCAGCGACGGAGGGACAGGGATGAATGAGCAGTTCTTC CASSDGGTGMNEQFF
- TRBJ2-2 TRBV7-3 - TGTGCCAGCAGCTTAACCCTTAACACCGGGGAGCTGTTTTTT CASSLTLNTGELFF
TRBD2 TRBJ2-1 TRBV5-1 - TGCGCCAGCAGCTTGGTGGGTCTAGCGGGAGTTCCCTACAATGAGCAGTTCTTC CASSLVGLAGVPYNEQFF
- TRBJ2-1 TRBV29-1 - TGCAGCGTTGAAGAAAACAGGGTCTACAATGAGCAGTTCTTC CSVEENRVYNEQFF
- TRBJ1-5 TRBV6-2/TRBV6-3 - TGTGCCAGCAGTTACCTTACAGGGACGGGCAATCAGCCCCAGCATTTT CASSYLTGTGNQPQHF
- TRBJ2-7 TRBV10-3 few TGTGCCATCAGTGAGTCGGGCAATTACGAGCAGTACTTC CAISESGNYEQYF
- TRBJ1-5 TRBV19 - TGTGCCAGTAGTATGGGAGGAGGTCAGCCCCAGCATTTT CASSMGGGQPQHF
- TRBJ2-7 TRBV7-3 - TGTGCCAGCAGCTTAGTCCGGGATCACGAGCAGTACTTC CASSLVRDHEQYF
- TRBJ1-5 TRBV15 - TGTGCCACCAGCAGAGTCCCTAGGAGCAATCAGCCCCAGCATTTT CATSRVPRSNQPQHF
- TRBJ2-5 TRBV6-5 once TGTGCCAGCAGTTCCCAGGCAGAGACCCAGTACTTC CASSSQAETQYF
- TRBJ1-2 TRBV2 - TGTGCCAGCAGTGAGTCGGTCACCTCCTATGGCTACACCTTC CASSESVTSYGYTF
- TRBJ2-1 TRBV18 - TGTGCCAGCTCACCCCTCCTCAATGAGCAGTTCTTC CASSPLLNEQFF
- TRBJ2-7 TRBV29-1 - TGCAGCGCCTCAGGGGTTAGGGAGCAGTACTTC CSASGVREQYF
- TRBJ2-3 TRBV10-2 - TGCGCCAGCAACGTCAGGGGCTTTACAGATACGCAGTATTTT CASNVRGFTDTQYF
- TRBJ2-5 TRBV24-1 - TGTGCCACCAGTGTGTCCAGTCTCGAGACCCAGTACTTC CATSVSSLETQYF
- TRBJ2-4 TRBV29-1 - TGCAGCGTTGATGAGGGCATTCAGTACTTC CSVDEGIQYF
TRBD1 TRBJ1-5 TRBV24-1 - TGTGCCACCAGTTCACCGGACAGGGGGGACAATCAGCCCCAGCATTTT CATSSPDRGDNQPQHF
- TRBJ2-7 TRBV10-1 once TGCGCCAGCAGTGTGGGCCCCCACGAGCAGTACTTC CASSVGPHEQYF
TRBD2 TRBJ2-1 TRBV6-5 - TGTGCCAGCAGCACTAGCGGGATAACCTACAATGAGCAGTTCTTC CASSTSGITYNEQFF
- TRBJ1-1 TRBV9 - TGTGCCAGCAGCGACCACCGGGACAACTTGAACACTGAAGCTTTCTTT CASSDHRDNLNTEAFF
- TRBJ2-4 TRBV15 - TGTGCCACCAGCAGAGATTATGGTGGGAGGGGGGTCAAAAACATTCAGTACTTC CATSRDYGGRGVKNIQYF
TRBD2 TRBJ2-1 TRBV7-3 once TGTGCCAGCAGCTCCCATAACGTTCTAGCGGGAGATGAGCAGTTCTTC CASSSHNVLAGDEQFF
- TRBJ1-4 TRBV4-3 - TGCGCCAGCAGCCCTGGCAGGGGAAGTAATGAAAAACTGTTTTTT CASSPGRGSNEKLFF
- TRBJ2-7 TRBV14 - TGTGCCAGCAGCCAAGAAGTTAGCCTGATTTACGAGCAGTACTTC CASSQEVSLIYEQYF
- TRBJ1-6 TRBV5-8 - TGTGCCAGCAGCTTGGGGGGGGGTGCAGTTCACCCCTTT CASSLGGGAVHPF
- TRBJ1-6 TRBV30 - TGTGCCTGGAGCGTTGTCCCGGGGAATTCACCCCTCCACTTT CAWSVVPGNSPLHF
- TRBJ2-7 TRBV5-1 - TGCGCCAGCAGCTTAGTAGTTGCCTACGAGCAGTACTTC CASSLVVAYEQYF
TRBD2 TRBJ2-7 TRBV3-1/TRBV3-2 - TGTGCCAGCAGCCAAGATCCATTTGGACTAGCGGGATCCTACGAGCAGTACTTC CASSQDPFGLAGSYEQYF
- TRBJ1-1 TRBV3-1/TRBV3-2 - TGTGCCAGCAGCTACCTGAGTAGGAGGAACACTGAAGCTTTCTTT CASSYLSRRNTEAFF
TRBD1 TRBJ2-3 TRBV7-9 few TGTGCCAGCAGCTTGACAGGGGGGTTTGCAGATACGCAGTATTTT CASSLTGGFADTQYF
- TRBJ2-5 TRBV9 - TGTGCCAGCAGCGGTCCCGGAGAGACCCAGTACTTC CASSGPGETQYF
TRBD2 TRBJ2-1 TRBV11-2 - TGTGCCAGCAGACCACTAGCGGCGGGGCAGTTCTTC CASRPLAAGQFF
- TRBJ2-6 TRBV6-5 - TGTGCCAGCAGTTCCCATAGCTCTGGGGCCAACGTCCTGACTTTC CASSSHSSGANVLTF
- TRBJ2-3 TRBV5-1 - TGCGCCAGCAGCTTGGGGCTAGCTGCTAGCACAGATACGCAGTATTTT CASSLGLAASTDTQYF
TRBD2 TRBJ2-1 TRBV7-2 - TGTGCCAGCAGACGAGACGGGACTAGCTATGGTGAGCAGTTCTTC CASRRDGTSYGEQFF
- TRBJ2-2 TRBV28 - TGTGCCAGCAGTCGCAGAATCGCCGGGGAGCTGTTTTTT CASSRRIAGELFF
- TRBJ1-1 TRBV12-3/TRBV12-4 - TGTGCCAGCAGTTTGAGCGGGGGGACTGAAGCTTTCTTT CASSLSGGTEAFF
- TRBJ2-5 TRBV30 - TGTGCCTGGAGCGCTAGTAATCAAGAGACCCAGTACTTC CAWSASNQETQYF